This TCR beta chain was sequenced for a study of blood T cell repertoires in COVID-19. The overall study: Specimens from acute and convalescent COVID-19 originated in the United States, Italy and Spain.

In the original processing: Amplified reference gene primers provided the basis for estimating nucleated cell counts. Here immunoSEQ multiplex PCR was the method, and the copy in TCRdb shows in-frame clones only, minus some. For V, J and clone size, that table is used; D and trimming come from the DNA. The table has hundreds of thousands of clones, roughly 91% seen once. Seattle enrolled patients during active infection and tracked them longitudinally. V lost 1 base, J lost 0 bases, and 10 bases lay in between. CDR3 length: 16 amino acids. Germline values: CDR1 MGHRA, CDR2 YSYEKL. The sequence derives from a woman aged 25 to 39 with COVID-19, enrolled during active disease. The sequenced sample consisted of peripheral blood. The rearrangement joins TRBV4-1 to TRBJ1-3; D is unclear. CDR3 in amino acids: CASSQGRQNSGNTIYF. Written as DNA, the CDR3 is TGCGCCAGCAGCCAAGGCAGGCAAAACTCTGGAAACACCATATATTTT.